This T cell receptor beta chain was retrieved from a study of blood T cell repertoires in COVID-19. Study overall: The analysed material was cDNA or gDNA that came from T cells, B-cell-depleted T cells, or PBMCs.

Those enrolled in Seattle joined during active infection and were followed longitudinally afterward. Per the original methods: Estimates of nucleated cell counts were drawn from the amplification of reference gene primers. Data came from immunoSEQ multiplex PCR; TCRdb stores just in-frame clones and leaves some out. V, J and clone size reflect that table, while D and trimming were determined from the DNA. The data hold about 52,000 clones, with around 80% observed a single time. Unmatched junction bases numbered 9, after V lost 5 bases and J lost 5 bases. The CDR3 consists of 16 residues. Per germline, CDR1 SGHAT and CDR2 FQNNGV.

The sequenced sample consisted of peripheral blood. This receptor was taken from a woman older than 75 with COVID-19, enrolled during active disease. V and J are TRBV11-2 and TRBJ2-1, with 10 bases identical to TRBD2. The DNA for the CDR3 is TGTGCCAGCAGCGCCTTTCTAGCGGGAGCTGACAATGAGCAGTTCTTC. Translating gives CASSAFLAGADNEQFF.